Sequencing of this T cell receptor beta chain was carried out in a study of response to subunit inactivated influenza vaccine. Study results and limitations: After each seasonal influenza vaccination, few new T cells are recruited, the authors suggested.

TCRdb passed the RT-PCR reads through MiXCR, listing each CDR3 protein once. The repertoire holds a few hundred thousand distinct CDR3 sequences, with approximately 14% as singletons. Trimming shortened V by 1 base and J by 2 bases, and 12 bases separated the two germline ends. This CDR3 contains 15 residues. Germline V gene sequence: CDR1 SQVTM, CDR2 ANQGSEA. In its sample, this clonotype was seen a few times. Its antigen is currently unknown. The chain uses TRBV29-1 and TRBJ2-1, with D tentatively TRBD2 (6 bases). Source: PBMCs from blood, taken roughly 12 days after vaccination. This clonotype was obtained from a man over 45 who received an inactivated influenza vaccine. The CDR3 spells CSVEVRDQPYNEQFF. As DNA, the CDR3 is TGCAGCGTTGAAGTGCGGGACCAGCCCTACAATGAGCAGTTCTTC.